This is a list of T cell receptor beta chains from one sample in a study of T-cell memory formation after mild COVID-19. TCRdb itself ran the 5' RACE reads through MiXCR, one entry per CDR3 protein. The sample holds about 150,000 distinct CDR3 sequences, about 15% seen once. Sequenced sample: PBMCs or a T cell subset sorted from them (not recorded which). These receptors all come from an adult woman who had mild COVID-19 (a few samples of this study predate the infection). Cell type and time point are not known. The CDR3 runs from the conserved cysteine through the conserved F or W. A D gene is named only where the DNA matches it firmly. The listing skips clone size in some rows; elsewhere it reads once, few, many or a size class.

CDR3 protein: CSATPPTGAGEWYF; CDR3 DNA: TGCAGTGCTACCCCACCTACTGGCGCCGGAGAATGGTATTTT; V gene: TRBV20-1; D gene: -; clone size: -; J gene: TRBJ2-3
CDR3 protein: CATSEENQETQYF; CDR3 DNA: TGTGCCACTAGTGAAGAGAATCAAGAGACCCAGTACTTC; V gene: TRBV24-1; D gene: -; clone size: -; J gene: TRBJ2-5
CDR3 protein: CASSQYYGYTF; CDR3 DNA: TGTGCCAGCAGCCAGTACTATGGCTACACCTTC; V gene: TRBV3-1; D gene: -; clone size: -; J gene: TRBJ1-2
CDR3 protein: CASSSRSMNTEAFF; CDR3 DNA: TGTGCCAGCAGCTCCAGGTCCATGAACACTGAAGCTTTCTTT; V gene: TRBV11-1; D gene: -; clone size: few; J gene: TRBJ1-1
CDR3 protein: CATSRETGDQPQHF; CDR3 DNA: TGTGCCACCAGCAGAGAAACAGGGGATCAGCCCCAGCATTTT; V gene: TRBV15; D gene: TRBD1; clone size: -; J gene: TRBJ1-5
CDR3 protein: CASSLPGVPNYGYTF; CDR3 DNA: TGTGCCAGCAGTTTACCTGGGGTTCCTAACTATGGCTACACCTTC; V gene: TRBV12-3/TRBV12-4; D gene: -; clone size: -; J gene: TRBJ1-2
CDR3 protein: CASSASTSGRPPGTDTQYF; CDR3 DNA: TGTGCCAGCAGCGCCTCAACTAGCGGGAGGCCCCCGGGCACAGATACGCAGTATTTT; V gene: TRBV11-3; D gene: TRBD2; clone size: few; J gene: TRBJ2-3
CDR3 protein: CSARPDSYEQYF; CDR3 DNA: TGCAGTGCTAGACCCGACAGCTACGAGCAGTACTTC; V gene: TRBV20-1; D gene: -; clone size: few; J gene: TRBJ2-7
CDR3 protein: CASSIDLRYNEQFF; CDR3 DNA: TGTGCCAGTAGTATAGATCTACGGTATAATGAGCAGTTCTTC; V gene: TRBV19; D gene: -; clone size: -; J gene: TRBJ2-1
CDR3 protein: CASSTSGSSYEQYF; CDR3 DNA: TGTGCCAGCAGCACCTCGGGTAGCTCCTACGAGCAGTACTTC; V gene: TRBV9; D gene: -; clone size: -; J gene: TRBJ2-7
CDR3 protein: CASTGQAVYEQYF; CDR3 DNA: TGTGCCAGCACCGGACAGGCCGTCTACGAGCAGTACTTC; V gene: TRBV2; D gene: TRBD1; clone size: few; J gene: TRBJ2-7
CDR3 protein: CASSQTPGLAGYTGELFF; CDR3 DNA: TGCGCCAGCAGCCAAACTCCGGGACTAGCGGGTTACACCGGGGAGCTGTTTTTT; V gene: TRBV4-1; D gene: TRBD2; clone size: few; J gene: TRBJ2-2